Following are 28 T cell receptor beta chains from one sample sequenced in a study of blood T cell repertoires in COVID-19. TCRdb's table, derived via immunoSEQ multiplex PCR, lists solely in-frame clones and lacks some. Among some 95,000 clones listed, less than 95% were seen once. Sequencing was performed on peripheral blood. Receptors were obtained from a human donor with active COVID-19. The donor label of this sample is uncertain.

Here the CDR3 DNA reads TGTGCCAGCAGCCCCATGGGGCAGGACCGTTTTTCGAACTACGAGCAGTACTTC. Translation: CASSPMGQDRFSNYEQYF. The chain combines TRBV4-2 with TRBJ2-7; tentative D call: TRBD1 (5 bases). The CDR3 is 18 residues long. Germline CDR1 and CDR2: LGHNA and YNFKEQ. The germline V and J ends were trimmed by 4 bases and 3 bases, with 25 bases remaining between them.

For the CDR3, the DNA is TGTGCCAGCAGTGGCAGACAGGGGAGGCATGATCAGCCCCAGCATTTT. As protein: CASSGRQGRHDQPQHF. J is TRBJ1-5 and V is TRBV6-1, with 8 bases aligning to TRBD1. Trimming cost V 4 bases and J 5 bases; bases outside gene matches: 10. The CDR3 spans 16 residues. CDR1 is MNHNS and CDR2 is SASEGT in the germline V gene.

The chain employs TRBV3-1 (or the pseudogene TRBV3-2) and TRBJ2-5, with 11 bases identical to TRBD2. CDR1 is LGHDT and CDR2 is YNNKEL in the germline V gene (reference sequence). The trim removed 0 bases at V and 6 bases at J, leaving 3 bases unmatched. This CDR3 has 15 residues. The CDR3, as DNA: TGTGCCAGCAGCCAAGATATAGCGGGGGGGAAGACCCAGTACTTC. Protein sequence: CASSQDIAGGKTQYF.

V usage is TRBV21-1 and J usage is TRBJ1-1. TRBV21-1 is shown as a pseudogene. This CDR3 region has 19 residues. CDR3 region: CASSKRGDGQGYLNTEAFF. The CDR3, as DNA: TGTGCCAGCAGCAAGCGGGGGGATGGGCAGGGCTACTTGAACACTGAAGCTTTCTTT.

The chain links TRBV5-1 to TRBJ2-3, with TRBD1 matching 12 bases. V lost 0 bases and J lost 4; bases outside the gene matches: 3. This CDR3 region has 16 residues. Germline V gene data show CDR1 as SGHRS and CDR2 as YFSETQ. The CDR3: CASSLAGTGGADTQYF. For the CDR3, the DNA is TGCGCCAGCAGCTTGGCCGGGACAGGGGGCGCAGATACGCAGTATTTT. Complete variable domain (other parts from reference TRBV5-1 and TRBJ2-3): KAGVTQTPRYLIKTRGQQVTLSCSPISGHRSVSWYQQTPGQGLQFLFEYFSETQRNKGNFPGRFSGRQFSNSRSEMNVSTLELGDSALYLCASSLAGTGGADTQYFGPGTRLTVL.

Relative to its sample, this clone is medium-sized. The same CDR3 can be traced to other DNA sequences in this sample. The chain is built from TRBV6-2 or TRBV6-3 and TRBJ2-2; TRBD2 might be the D (6 bases). The germline V and J ends were trimmed by 5 bases and 2 bases, with 9 bases remaining between them. Germline V gene lookup returns CDR1 MNHEY and CDR2 SVGEGT. The length of the CDR3 is 14 residues. This CDR3 reads CASSSGRNTGELFF. CDR3 DNA sequence: TGTGCCAGCAGTAGCGGGCGTAACACCGGGGAGCTGTTTTTT.

This clone was seen just once. The V and J genes are TRBV6-5 and TRBJ2-7; TRBD1 might be the D (6 bases). The CDR3 contains 14 residues. Germline CDR1 and CDR2: MNHEY and SVGAGI. The CDR3 here is CAPPGHIISYEQYF. CDR3 nucleotide sequence: TGTGCACCCCCGGGACATATAATCTCCTACGAGCAGTACTTC.

The chain couples TRBV6-5 to TRBJ1-2; maybe TRBD1 (6 bases). Germline V gives CDR1 MNHEY, CDR2 SVGAGI. The CDR3 has 13 residues. Trimming removed 5 bases from V and 7 bases from J, with 14 bases in between. CDR3 nucleotides: TGTGCCAGCAGTCCCGACGGGGGGCCTGGCTACACCTTC. Its translation is CASSPDGGPGYTF.

This clone came up once. The chain employs TRBV18 and TRBJ1-2; possibly TRBD1 for D (6 bases). The germline V and J ends were trimmed by 2 bases and 8 bases, with 15 bases remaining between them. This CDR3 is 14 amino acids long. Germline loops: CDR1 KGHSH, CDR2 LQKENI. Here the CDR3 reads CASSPKGSDRGYTF. Written as DNA, the CDR3 is TGTGCCAGCTCACCAAAGGGCAGCGACAGGGGCTACACCTTC.

The CDR3 sequence: CASSLEGAVGYTF. In DNA, the CDR3 is TGCGCCAGCAGCTTGGAGGGGGCGGTTGGCTACACCTTC. The rearrangement joins TRBV5-1 to TRBJ1-2, with TRBD1 identical over 7 bases. The CDR3 is 13 amino acids. Per the germline V gene, CDR1 is SGHRS and CDR2 is YFSETQ. The V and J ends lost 0 bases and 7 bases, in that order; junction bases with no gene match: 3.

The V and J genes are TRBV18 and TRBJ2-2, with D possibly being TRBD1 (5 bases). Trimming pared 8 bases from V and 0 bases from J, leaving 10 bases between. The CDR3 has 14 residues. In germline, CDR1 is KGHSH, CDR2 LQKENI. For the CDR3, the DNA is TGTGCCAGCACTCAGGGTCCGAACACCGGGGAGCTGTTTTTT. Amino acid sequence: CASTQGPNTGELFF. Filled out from reference TRBV18 and TRBJ2-2, the complete variable domain reads NAGVMQNPRHLVRRRGQEARLRCSPMKGHSHVYWYRQLPEEGLKFMVYLQKENIIDESGMPKERFSAEFPKEGPSILRIQQVVRGDSAAYFCASTQGPNTGELFFGEGSRLTVL.

This chain connects TRBV27 to TRBJ2-4; possible D gene TRBD2, 5 bases. The V and J ends lost 6 bases and 3 bases respectively, with 18 bases between them. The CDR3 is made up of 16 amino acids. Germline V lookup: CDR1 MNHEY, CDR2 SMNVEV (reference sequence). For the CDR3, the DNA is TGTGCCAGCAGAGGGTGGGAATGGGGAGACAAAAACATTCAGTACTTC. Encoded protein: CASRGWEWGDKNIQYF.

This clone was detected once. The chain combines TRBV7-8 with TRBJ1-5, with 8 bases matching TRBD1. From germline, CDR1 is SGHVS and CDR2 FQNEAQ. This CDR3 has 15 residues. Trimming took 2 bases from V and 7 from J; bases not matched to a gene: 7. The CDR3 DNA follows: TGTGCCAGCAGCTTAACCGGACAGGGCGGGCAGCCCCAGCATTTT. The encoded protein is CASSLTGQGGQPQHF.

The CDR3: CASSPRVDYTGELFF. The CDR3 coding sequence is TGTGCCAGCAGCCCTCGGGTAGACTACACCGGGGAGCTGTTTTTT. V gene TRBV9 combines with J gene TRBJ2-2; no clear D. CDR3 length: 15 residues. Trimming pared 4 bases from V and 3 bases from J, leaving 13 bases between. From germline, CDR1 is SGDLS and CDR2 YYNGEE.

The chain uses TRBV19 and TRBJ2-7; possibly TRBD2 for D (5 bases). The V gene's germline CDR1 is LNHDA and CDR2 SQIVND (reference sequence). V lost 6 bases, J lost 3 bases, and 9 bases lay in between. The CDR3 sequence is 12 residues long. CDR3 sequence reads: CASSAEGYEQYF. Written as DNA, the CDR3 is TGTGCCAGTAGCGCAGAGGGCTACGAGCAGTACTTC.

The V gene is TRBV7-9, the J gene TRBJ2-2, with a tentative D call TRBD1 (6 bases). Germline V gene sequence: CDR1 SEHNR, CDR2 FQNEAQ (reference sequence). Between the trimmed V and J ends, which lost 5 bases and 4 bases, there was a span of 32 bases. The CDR3 has 21 amino acids. CDR3 sequence reads: CASSMPTGSLHRVESTGELFF. The DNA of the CDR3 is TGTGCCAGCAGCATGCCGACTGGCAGCCTCCACAGGGTTGAGAGCACCGGGGAGCTGTTTTTT.

V is TRBV7-8 and J is TRBJ2-4; TRBD1 aligns across 7 bases. This CDR3 has 17 residues. CDR1 is SGHVS, CDR2 FQNEAQ, per germline. With V trimmed by 7 bases and J by 2 bases, 14 bases remained unmatched. The CDR3 loop is CASTSVGTANTKNIQYF. CDR3 DNA: TGTGCCAGCACCTCCGTGGGGACAGCGAATACCAAAAACATTCAGTACTTC.

This chain joins TRBV7-2 and TRBJ2-3, with TRBD2 identical over 8 bases. Germline CDR1 SGHTA, CDR2 FQGNSA. The CDR3 has 17 amino acids. V shed 1 base and J 4 bases; nucleotides not matched to a gene: 10. CDR3 in amino acids: CASSLGGGGGIADTQYF. CDR3 nucleotides: TGTGCCAGCAGCTTAGGGGGCGGCGGGGGGATCGCAGATACGCAGTATTTT.

CDR3 residues: CATRSDRAAGELFF. CDR3 DNA: TGTGCCACCCGATCCGACAGGGCGGCCGGGGAGCTGTTTTTT. This chain links TRBV25-1 with TRBJ2-2; 7 bases line up with TRBD1. The germline V gene has CDR1 MGHDK and CDR2 SYGVNS. This CDR3 has 14 residues. V shed 10 bases, J shed 6 bases, and the junction held 11 bases outside the gene matches.

The genes are TRBV11-2 and TRBJ2-7; possibly TRBD1 for D (6 bases). CDR3 length equals 14 residues. CDR1 is SGHAT and CDR2 is FQNNGV in the germline V gene. With 5 bases removed from V and 2 bases from J, the gap between germline ends came to 13 bases. DNA of the CDR3: TGTGCCAGCAGCCCAAGGACAGCCACCTACGAGCAGTACTTC. Translated: CASSPRTATYEQYF. Based on the CDR3 plus reference TRBV11-2 and TRBJ2-7, the full variable domain is EAGVAQSPRYKIIEKRQSVAFWCNPISGHATLYWYQQILGQGPKLLIQFQNNGVVDDSQLPKDRFSAERLKGVDSTLKIQPAKLEDSAVYLCASSPRTATYEQYFGPGTRLTVT.

The chain employs TRBV27 and TRBJ2-7, with 9 bases matching TRBD1. CDR3 size: 19 residues. V was pared by 2 bases and J by 1 base, with 15 bases of the junction left unmatched. CDR1 is MNHEY, CDR2 SMNVEV, per germline (reference sequence). In nucleotides, the CDR3 is TGTGCCAGCAGTTTAAAGAGGGGACAGGGTAGGGTTTTTTCCTACGAGCAGTACTTC. Translation: CASSLKRGQGRVFSYEQYF.

This sequence joins TRBV18 and TRBJ1-5; 10 bases agree with TRBD1. This CDR3 spans 15 amino acids. The junction had 9 bases not matched to a gene; V was cut back by 2 bases and J by 11 bases. The germline V gene encodes CDR1 KGHSH and CDR2 LQKENI. The CDR3 DNA reads as TGTGCCAGCTCACCATCCGGGACAGGGGCGTTGGCCCAGCATTTT. Amino acid sequence: CASSPSGTGALAQHF.

V usage is TRBV10-3 and J usage is TRBJ2-7; 8 bases are a match to TRBD1. Germline V lookup: CDR1 ENHRY, CDR2 SYGVKD. The length of the CDR3 is 13 residues. V was pared by 4 bases and J by 3 bases, with 2 bases of the junction left unmatched. CDR3 sequence: CAISGTGNYEQYF. The CDR3 DNA sequence: TGTGCCATCAGTGGGACAGGGAACTACGAGCAGTACTTC.

This sequence joins TRBV5-1 and TRBJ1-3, with TRBD1 identical over 7 bases. CDR1 and CDR2 (germline): SGHRS, YFSETQ. V trimming: 4 bases; J trimming: 3 bases; junction bases outside the gene matches: 7. The CDR3 loop spans 15 amino acids. This CDR3 reads CASSRTGADGNTIYF. DNA for the CDR3: TGCGCCAGCAGCCGCACAGGGGCGGATGGAAACACCATATATTTT.

The V gene is TRBV12-5, the J gene TRBJ2-7; perhaps TRBD1 as D (6 bases). Germline V CDR1 and CDR2: LGHNT, FRNRAP. The V and J ends lost 5 bases and 2 bases respectively, with 13 bases between them. The CDR3 sequence is 14 residues long. The CDR3, as DNA: TGTGCTAGTGGTCCCTCGGACAGACCCTACGAGCAGTACTTC. This sequence encodes CASGPSDRPYEQYF.

The chain combines TRBV13 with TRBJ2-3; the match to TRBD1 covers 9 bases. Trimming cost V 4 bases and J 5 bases; bases outside gene matches: 7. In germline, CDR1 is PRHDT, CDR2 FYEKMQ (reference sequence). The CDR3 runs 15 residues. CDR3 bases: TGTGCCAGCAGCTATTCACCGGGACAGGGAGATACGCAGTATTTT. This sequence encodes CASSYSPGQGDTQYF.

This chain connects TRBV19 to TRBJ2-7; 8 nucleotides agree with TRBD2. Germline CDR1 and CDR2: LNHDA and SQIVND (reference sequence). V dropped 7 bases and J dropped 6; count of bases not matched to a gene: 17. The CDR3 is made up of 16 amino acids. In DNA form, the CDR3 reads TGTGCCAGTACCCCGGGAGGGGCGGGGGGCCTCTCCGAGCAGTACTTC. It translates to CASTPGGAGGLSEQYF.

The rearrangement joins TRBV2 to TRBJ1-4; possible D gene TRBD1, 6 bases. The germline V and J ends were trimmed by 9 bases and 6 bases, with 20 bases remaining between them. The CDR3 extends over 15 amino acids. Germline V gives CDR1 SNHLY, CDR2 FYNNEI. For the CDR3, the DNA is TGTGCCAGTGCGAAACAGGGTGGGGAGTATGAAAAACTGTTTTTT. Translated: CASAKQGGEYEKLFF.